The 5 T cell receptor beta chains below were found in one sample sequenced in a study of cytomegalovirus exposure and HLA in healthy donors. Primers for the PCR totalled 60 Vbeta and 13 Jbeta. Sequencing used immunoSEQ multiplex PCR; TCRdb keeps in-frame clones, though not all of them. This sample carries under 200,000 clones, about 70% of them seen once, and the ten largest clones take around 3%. What was sequenced was PBMCs. Receptors were obtained from a woman aged 40 to 50 in good health and CMV-seropositive.

This chain uses TRBV19 with TRBJ1-5; TRBD1 matches 7 bases. The CDR3 spans 15 residues. The germline gives CDR1 LNHDA, CDR2 SQIVND (reference sequence). The junction had 7 bases not matched to a gene; V was cut back by 3 bases and J by 5 bases. CDR3 amino acids: CASSMQGVLDQPQHF. The DNA of the CDR3 is TGTGCCAGTAGTATGCAGGGGGTTTTAGATCAGCCCCAGCATTTT.

The chain joins TRBV6-6 to TRBJ2-5; D may be TRBD1 (5 bases). The V end lost 5 bases, the J end lost 7 bases, and 14 bases lay between the germline ends. The V gene's germline CDR1 is MNHNY and CDR2 SVGAGI (reference sequence). This CDR3 contains 13 residues. The CDR3 loop is CASSDDSSVTQYF. CDR3 in DNA: TGTGCCAGCAGTGATGACAGTTCAGTGACCCAGTACTTC.

Notes on this clone: The junction differs from germline at one of its ends, possibly a read error. V gene TRBV2 combines with J gene TRBJ1-2; TRBD1 agrees at 7 bases. The CDR3 contains 11 residues. CDR1 SNHLY and CDR2 FYNNEI come from the germline V gene. CDR3 DNA: TGTGCCAGCCAAGGGGGCTGGGGCTACCCCTTC. Translation: CASQGGWGYPF.

The genes are TRBV2 and TRBJ2-7, with D possibly TRBD2 on 6 matching bases. V gave up 7 bases and J gave up 5 bases, with 12 bases separating them. CDR3 size: 12 residues. CDR1 and CDR2 from the germline V gene are SNHLY and FYNNEI. The CDR3 nucleotides are TGTGCCAGCACAGGAGGGCCACACGAGCAGTACTTC. This encodes CASTGGPHEQYF. The variable domain in full, completed from reference TRBV2 and TRBJ2-7, reads EPEVTQTPSHQVTQMGQEVILRCVPISNHLYFYWYRQILGQKVEFLVSFYNNEISEKSEIFDDQFSVERPDGSNFTLKIRSTKLEDSAMYFCASTGGPHEQYFGPGTRLTVT.

The J gene is TRBJ2-5, the V gene TRBV7-9, with D perhaps matching TRBD2 (5 bases). The J call is in doubt because the DNA end fits TRBJ2-7 better. Germline V gene data show CDR1 as SEHNR and CDR2 as FQNEAQ (reference sequence). This CDR3 is built from 14 residues. In DNA, the CDR3 is TGTGCCAGCAGCCTCCAGGAGCGGAGCTACGAGCAGTACTTC. Translating it yields CASSLQERSYEQYF.